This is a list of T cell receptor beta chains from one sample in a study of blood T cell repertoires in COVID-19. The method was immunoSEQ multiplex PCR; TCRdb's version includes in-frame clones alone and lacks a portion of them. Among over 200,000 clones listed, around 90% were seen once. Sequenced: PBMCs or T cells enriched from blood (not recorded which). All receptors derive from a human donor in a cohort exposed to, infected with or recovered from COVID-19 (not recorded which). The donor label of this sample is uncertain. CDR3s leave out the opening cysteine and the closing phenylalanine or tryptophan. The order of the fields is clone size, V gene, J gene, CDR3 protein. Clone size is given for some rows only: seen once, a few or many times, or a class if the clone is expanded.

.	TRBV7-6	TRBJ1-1	ASTLSWDGGQEAF
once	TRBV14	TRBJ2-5	ASSAQVAGETQY
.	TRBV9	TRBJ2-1	ASSVVASGAVNEQF
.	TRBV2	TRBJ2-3	ASRDPLGRGGTDTQY
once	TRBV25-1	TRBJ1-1	ASNSGWNTEAF
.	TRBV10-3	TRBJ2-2	AITGGGELF
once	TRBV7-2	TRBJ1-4	ASSTLTGVAEKLF
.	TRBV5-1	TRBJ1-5	ASSPGVHSNQPQH
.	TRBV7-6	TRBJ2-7	AVAPLGGGEQY
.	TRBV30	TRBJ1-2	AWNRPGAYGYT